The T cell receptor beta chain described here comes from a study of blood T cell repertoires in COVID-19. TCRdb's table, derived via immunoSEQ multiplex PCR, lists solely in-frame clones and lacks some. The sample records 150,000 to 200,000 clones, approximately 91% being singletons. CDR1 is MNHEY, CDR2 SVGAGI, per germline. Germline trimming cut 6 bases from V and 3 bases from J; bases unmatched to any gene: 3. CDR3 length equals 14 residues. The TCR comes from a man aged 18 to 35 with acute or convalescent COVID-19. The chain links TRBV6-5 to TRBJ1-4; 8 bases map to TRBD1. The sequencing input was peripheral blood. CDR3 sequence (DNA): TGTGCCAGCAGGGGGACAGGCGCTAATGAAAAACTGTTTTTT. Protein sequence: CASRGTGANEKLFF.